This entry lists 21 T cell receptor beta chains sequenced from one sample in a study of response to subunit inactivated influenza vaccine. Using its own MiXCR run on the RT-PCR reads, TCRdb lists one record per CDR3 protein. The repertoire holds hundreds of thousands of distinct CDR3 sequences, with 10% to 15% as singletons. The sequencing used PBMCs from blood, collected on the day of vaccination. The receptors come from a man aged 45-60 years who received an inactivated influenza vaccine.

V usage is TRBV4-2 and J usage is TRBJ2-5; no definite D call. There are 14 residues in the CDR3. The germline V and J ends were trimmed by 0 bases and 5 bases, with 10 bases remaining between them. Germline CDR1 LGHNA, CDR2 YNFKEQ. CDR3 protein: CASSQDLTPETQYF. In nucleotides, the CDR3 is TGTGCCAGCAGCCAAGATTTGACCCCCGAGACCCAGTACTTC.

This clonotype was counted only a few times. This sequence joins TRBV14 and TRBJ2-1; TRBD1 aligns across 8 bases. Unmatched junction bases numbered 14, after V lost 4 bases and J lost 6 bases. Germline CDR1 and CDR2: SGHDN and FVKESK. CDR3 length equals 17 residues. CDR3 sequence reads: CASSPTRDRSWVNEQFF. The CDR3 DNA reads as TGTGCCAGCAGCCCTACAAGGGACAGGAGTTGGGTCAATGAGCAGTTCTTC.

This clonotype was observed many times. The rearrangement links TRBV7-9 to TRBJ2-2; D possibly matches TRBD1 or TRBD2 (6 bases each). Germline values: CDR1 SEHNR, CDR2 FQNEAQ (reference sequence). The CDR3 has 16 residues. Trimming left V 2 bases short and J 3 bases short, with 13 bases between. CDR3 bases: TGTGCCAGCAGCTTATGGCCAGGGGACTACACCGGGGAGCTGTTTTTT. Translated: CASSLWPGDYTGELFF.

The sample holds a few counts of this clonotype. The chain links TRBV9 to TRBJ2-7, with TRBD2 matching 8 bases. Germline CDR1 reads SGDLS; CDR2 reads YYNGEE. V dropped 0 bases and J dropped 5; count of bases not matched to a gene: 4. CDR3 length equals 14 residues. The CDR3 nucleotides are TGTGCCAGCAGCGTAGATCCGGGAGGGGACGAGCAGTACTTC. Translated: CASSVDPGGDEQYF. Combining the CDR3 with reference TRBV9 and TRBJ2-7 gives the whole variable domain DSGVTQTPKHLITATGQRVTLRCSPRSGDLSVYWYQQSLDQGLQFLIQYYNGEERAKGNILERFSAQQFPDLHSELNLSSLELGDSALYFCASSVDPGGDEQYFGPGTRLTVT.

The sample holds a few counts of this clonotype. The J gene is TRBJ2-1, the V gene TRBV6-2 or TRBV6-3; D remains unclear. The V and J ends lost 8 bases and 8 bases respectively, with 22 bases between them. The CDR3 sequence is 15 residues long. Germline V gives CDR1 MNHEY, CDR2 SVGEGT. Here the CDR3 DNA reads TGTGCCAGCCACCTGGACCCCCAAGGAGACTATGAGCAGTTCTTC. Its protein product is CASHLDPQGDYEQFF.

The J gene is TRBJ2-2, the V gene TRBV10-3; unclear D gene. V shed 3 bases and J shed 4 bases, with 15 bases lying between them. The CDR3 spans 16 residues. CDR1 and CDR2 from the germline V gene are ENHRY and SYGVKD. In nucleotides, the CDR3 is TGTGCCATCAGTGAAATGGGGTACTCCGGCACCGGGGAGCTGTTTTTT. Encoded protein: CAISEMGYSGTGELFF.

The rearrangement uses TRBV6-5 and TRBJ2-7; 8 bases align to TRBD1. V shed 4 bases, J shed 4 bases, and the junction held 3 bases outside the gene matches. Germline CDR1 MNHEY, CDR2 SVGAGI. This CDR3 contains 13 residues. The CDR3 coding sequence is TGTGCCAGCAGTTTTACAGGGGGGTACGAGCAGTACTTC. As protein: CASSFTGGYEQYF.

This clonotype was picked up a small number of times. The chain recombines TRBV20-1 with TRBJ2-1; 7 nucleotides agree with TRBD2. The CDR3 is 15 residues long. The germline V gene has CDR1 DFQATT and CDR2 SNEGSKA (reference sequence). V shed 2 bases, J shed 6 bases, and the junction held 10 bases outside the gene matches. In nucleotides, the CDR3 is TGCAGTGCTAGACTGGGATGGGACTACCTCAATGAGCAGTTCTTC. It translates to CSARLGWDYLNEQFF.

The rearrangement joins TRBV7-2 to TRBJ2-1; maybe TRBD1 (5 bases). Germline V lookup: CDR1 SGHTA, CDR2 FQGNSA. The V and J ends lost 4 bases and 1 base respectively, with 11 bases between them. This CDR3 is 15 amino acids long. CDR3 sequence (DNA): TGTGCCAGCAGCTCCAGGGTAACATCCTACAATGAGCAGTTCTTC. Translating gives CASSSRVTSYNEQFF.

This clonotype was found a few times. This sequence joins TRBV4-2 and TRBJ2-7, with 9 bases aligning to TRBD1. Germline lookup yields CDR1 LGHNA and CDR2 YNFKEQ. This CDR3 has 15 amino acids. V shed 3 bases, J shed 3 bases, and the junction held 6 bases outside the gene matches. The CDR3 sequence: CASSQGQGRGYEQYF. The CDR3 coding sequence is TGTGCCAGCAGCCAGGGACAGGGACGCGGCTACGAGCAGTACTTC.

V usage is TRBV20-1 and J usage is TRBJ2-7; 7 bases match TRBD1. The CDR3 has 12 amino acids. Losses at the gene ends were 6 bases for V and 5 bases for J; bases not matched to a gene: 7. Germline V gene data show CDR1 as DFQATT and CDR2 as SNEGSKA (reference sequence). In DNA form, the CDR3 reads TGCAGTGCAGGGGAAGGGGGCCACGAGCAGTACTTC. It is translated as CSAGEGGHEQYF.

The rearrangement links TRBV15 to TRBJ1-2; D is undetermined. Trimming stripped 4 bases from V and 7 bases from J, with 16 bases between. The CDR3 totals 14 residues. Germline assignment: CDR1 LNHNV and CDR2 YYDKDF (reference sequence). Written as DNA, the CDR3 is TGTGCCACCAGCACCAACCTAATGACTCTTGGCTACACCTTC. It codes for CATSTNLMTLGYTF.

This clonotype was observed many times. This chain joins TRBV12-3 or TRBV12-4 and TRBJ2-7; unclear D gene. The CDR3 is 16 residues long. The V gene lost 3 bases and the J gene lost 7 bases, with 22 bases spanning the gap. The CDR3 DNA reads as TGTGCCAGCAGTTTGGATGGTGGCGGAGCCCTCGCGGAGCAGTACTTC. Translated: CASSLDGGGALAEQYF.

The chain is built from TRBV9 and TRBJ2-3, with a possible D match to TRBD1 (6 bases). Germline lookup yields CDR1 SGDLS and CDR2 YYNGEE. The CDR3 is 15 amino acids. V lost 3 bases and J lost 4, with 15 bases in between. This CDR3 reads CASSAAGVLADTQYF. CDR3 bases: TGTGCCAGCAGCGCCGCAGGGGTCCTGGCAGATACGCAGTATTTT.

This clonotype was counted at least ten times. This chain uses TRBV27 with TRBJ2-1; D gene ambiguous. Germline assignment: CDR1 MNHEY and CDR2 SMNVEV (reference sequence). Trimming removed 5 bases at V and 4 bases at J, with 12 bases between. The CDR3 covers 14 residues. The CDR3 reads CASSQRQPYNEQFF. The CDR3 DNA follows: TGTGCCAGCAGTCAGCGCCAACCATACAATGAGCAGTTCTTC.

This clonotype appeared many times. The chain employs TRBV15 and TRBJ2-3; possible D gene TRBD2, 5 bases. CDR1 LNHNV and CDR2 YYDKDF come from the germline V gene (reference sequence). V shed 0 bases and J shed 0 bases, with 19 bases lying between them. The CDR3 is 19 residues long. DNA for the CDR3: TGTGCCACCAGCAGAGATCGGTTCGGAGGCTTTCCTAGCACAGATACGCAGTATTTT. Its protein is CATSRDRFGGFPSTDTQYF.

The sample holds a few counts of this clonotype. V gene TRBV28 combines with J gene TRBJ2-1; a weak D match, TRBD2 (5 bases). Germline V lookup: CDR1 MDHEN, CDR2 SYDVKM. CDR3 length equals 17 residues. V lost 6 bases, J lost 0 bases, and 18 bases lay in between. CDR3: CASSSLIGTSSYNEQFF. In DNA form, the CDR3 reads TGTGCCAGCAGCTCTTTGATCGGAACTAGCTCCTACAATGAGCAGTTCTTC.

CDR3 DNA: TGTGCCAGCACCCCCAGGCGGGGAACAGCTGGGGCCAACGTCCTGACTTTC. It is translated as CASTPRRGTAGANVLTF. The chain joins TRBV6-2 or TRBV6-3 to TRBJ2-6; D is perhaps TRBD2 (6 bases). CDR1 and CDR2 (germline): MNHEY, SVGEGT. The CDR3 has 17 residues. Trimming removed 7 bases from V and 2 bases from J, with 18 bases in between.

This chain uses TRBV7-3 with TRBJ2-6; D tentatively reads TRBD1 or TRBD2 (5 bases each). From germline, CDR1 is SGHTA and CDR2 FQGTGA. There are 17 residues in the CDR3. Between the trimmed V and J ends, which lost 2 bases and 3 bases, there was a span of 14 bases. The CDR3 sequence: CASSLLNPGGGANVLTF. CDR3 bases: TGTGCCAGCAGCTTACTGAACCCTGGGGGTGGGGCCAACGTCCTGACTTTC.

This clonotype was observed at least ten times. CDR3 residues: CASSPSGQGVNEQFF. The CDR3 bases are TGTGCCAGCAGTCCATCGGGACAGGGTGTGAATGAGCAGTTCTTC. The V gene is TRBV12-3 or TRBV12-4, the J gene TRBJ2-1, with 9 bases fitting TRBD1. This CDR3 is 15 amino acids long. The junction had 9 bases not matched to a gene; V was cut back by 5 bases and J by 7 bases.

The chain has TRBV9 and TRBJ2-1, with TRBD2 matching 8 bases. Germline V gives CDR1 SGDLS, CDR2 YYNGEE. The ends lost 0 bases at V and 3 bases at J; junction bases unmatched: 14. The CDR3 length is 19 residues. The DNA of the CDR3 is TGTGCCAGCAGCGTAGGGGCCAGCGGGAGTTTAGGGGACTACAATGAGCAGTTCTTC. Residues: CASSVGASGSLGDYNEQFF.